This T cell receptor (beta chain) was retrieved from a study of T cell responses to AZD1222 COVID-19 vaccine. Findings of the study overall: Baseline serology detected seropositivity in only six AZD1222 recipients. Clonal diversity may have been underestimated in mostly white British donors. Of spike-specific TCRs, nearly half reportedly target regions left unmutated in variants.

Per germline, CDR1 SEHNR and CDR2 FQNEAQ (reference sequence). The length of the CDR3 is 11 residues. Deletions cut 1 base from V and 10 bases from J, with 5 bases between. Assay: immunoSEQ multiplex PCR; the TCRdb copy retains only in-frame clones and omits some. The table lists 200,000 or so clones, roughly 88% of them singletons. Remarks on this clone: Its antigen remains unidentified. Other DNA variants within this sample encode the same CDR3.

This receptor was taken from an adult in good health. The starting material was peripheral blood, obtained on day 0 of AZD1222 vaccination. The V gene is TRBV7-9, the J gene TRBJ2-1; no clear D. In DNA form, the CDR3 reads TGTGCCAGCAGCTTAGGAGCCGAGCAGTTCTTC. Translation: CASSLGAEQFF.